This TCR beta chain was recovered during a study of blood T cell repertoires in COVID-19. Study-wide background: Samples of COVID-19 (acute and convalescent) were obtained from the United States, Italy and Spain. The analysed material was cDNA or gDNA that came from T cells, B-cell-depleted T cells, or PBMCs.

This CDR3 has 13 residues. From germline, CDR1 is MNHEY and CDR2 SVGEGT. The V segment lost 6 bases and the J segment 9 bases; nucleotides outside the gene matches: 8. As handled by the study authors: Counts of nucleated cells, estimated from reference gene primer amplification, were obtained. The data were produced by immunoSEQ multiplex PCR, yet TCRdb's version contains in-frame clones alone and is incomplete. V and J calls plus clone size are reproduced from that table; the DNA served to infer D and trimming. The sample has over 200,000 clones, 75% to 90% seen once. V gene TRBV6-2 or TRBV6-3 combines with J gene TRBJ2-1; 7 bases are a match to TRBD1. The clonotype originates from a middle-aged woman with acute or convalescent COVID-19. The sequencing sample was made of peripheral blood. CDR3 sequence: CASSYDRVVEQFF. In DNA form, the CDR3 reads TGTGCCAGCAGCTATGACAGGGTGGTTGAGCAGTTCTTC.